This record covers a single T cell receptor (beta chain). Its antigen is unknown. This specimen belongs to a study of spatial heterogeneity in lung cancer. Findings and limits, study-wide: Ubiquitous nonsynonymous mutations were tracked by counts of ubiquitous expanded TCRs, and regional ones by counts of regional expanded TCRs. Mutation tallies in tumors tracked expanded intratumoral alpha and beta TCR counts.

Between the trimmed V and J ends, which lost 4 bases and 0 bases, there was a span of 17 bases. The CDR3 runs to 17 residues. CDR1 and CDR2 (germline): LGHDT, YNNKEL (reference sequence). As for time point: sample taken at primary tumor resection. MiXCR, run by TCRdb on the 5' RACE reads, gives a single entry per CDR3 protein. The sample records roughly 28,000 distinct CDR3 sequences, more than 5.5% being singletons. The chain joins TRBV3-1 to TRBJ2-3, with a tentative D call TRBD2 (5 bases). The TCR originated in a male donor with early-stage non-small cell lung cancer. Specimen: lung tumor tissue, collected at surgery. This chain's CDR3 is CASSPSRASRSTDTQYF. CDR3 in DNA: TGTGCCAGCAGCCCTTCCCGCGCTAGCCGGAGCACAGATACGCAGTATTTT.